Given below is one T cell receptor beta chain in context. Its antigen is currently not known. Base qualities are not recorded, but no much larger clone differs from it by a single base. Library prep was done by the immunoSEQ multiplex PCR assay. The table was pulled from immuneACCESS by TCRdb, which kept in-frame rearrangements only. Such tables lose some clones; where checked, under half of the loss comes from unresolved V genes, and the rest has no known cause. Within this sample are some 130,000 clones, with 75% to 95% of them counted one time only. Clones ranked in the top ten supply about 2.7% of the sample. The data stem from a study of control samples from healthy donors and cancer patients (dated by TCRdb to the early 2020s). This TCR came from a man aged 40-55 years in good health. The sample taken for sequencing was blood.

The nucleotides read TGCGCCAGCAGTGAGAGCAATCAGCCCCAGCATTTT. Translated, it reads CASSESNQPQHF. This chain joins TRBV10-1 to TRBJ1-5; the D gene lacks a confident call. Between the V and J ends, shortened by 2 bases and 1 base respectively, the junction contains 0 bases. The CDR3 measures 12 amino acids from cysteine to phenylalanine. Only CDR3 DNA is held: 36 bases, read in frame from base 1. CDR1 and CDR2, per the germline V gene (reference sequence), are WNHNN and SYGVQD.